The 26 T cell receptor beta chains reported below all come from one sample, sequenced in a study of cytomegalovirus exposure and HLA in healthy donors. Both 60 Vbeta primers and 13 Jbeta primers went into the PCR. Assay: immunoSEQ multiplex PCR; the TCRdb copy retains only in-frame clones and omits some. The sample contains about 180,000 clones, roughly four fifths of which appear only once. Source material: PBMCs. These receptors originate from a young man in good health and CMV-seronegative.

The DNA of the CDR3 is TGTGCCAGCAGTGATATAGGACAGAACACTGAAGCTTTCTTT. Translating gives CASSDIGQNTEAFF. The rearrangement joins TRBV25-1 to TRBJ1-1, with a weak D call TRBD1 (5 bases). Trimming left V 3 bases short and J 1 base short, with 9 bases between. Germline V lookup: CDR1 MGHDK, CDR2 SYGVNS. This CDR3 has 14 residues.

V gene TRBV19 combines with J gene TRBJ2-1; 10 nucleotides line up with TRBD2. V was clipped by 7 bases and J by 4 bases; unmatched bases: 13. This CDR3 spans 17 amino acids. Germline assignment: CDR1 LNHDA and CDR2 SQIVND (reference sequence). CDR3: CASKQTTAGGGYNEQFF. The DNA of the CDR3 is TGTGCCAGTAAGCAAACAACAGCGGGAGGGGGTTACAATGAGCAGTTCTTC.

J is TRBJ2-5 and V is TRBV9, with 7 bases identical to TRBD2. J gave up 2 bases and V 7 bases, and 5 bases lay outside the gene matches. Per the germline V gene, CDR1 is SGDLS and CDR2 is YYNGEE. The CDR3 length is 13 residues. CDR3 in DNA: TGTGCCAGCTCTAGCGGTTTGCAAGAGACCCAGTACTTC. Its protein product is CASSSGLQETQYF.

The V and J genes are TRBV11-2 and TRBJ2-1; tentatively, D is TRBD2 (6 bases). V lost 7 bases, J lost 0 bases, and 19 bases lay in between. The germline V gene has CDR1 SGHAT and CDR2 FQNNGV. The CDR3 extends over 17 amino acids. The CDR3 protein is CASTPNLRGVSYNEQFF. The CDR3 bases are TGTGCCAGCACCCCTAATTTGCGGGGTGTCTCCTACAATGAGCAGTTCTTC.

The chain joins TRBV7-9 to TRBJ1-6; unclear D gene. The ends were cut back, 0 bases at V and 10 bases at J, with 16 bases in the middle. This CDR3 spans 16 amino acids. Germline values: CDR1 SEHNR, CDR2 FQNEAQ (reference sequence). CDR3 DNA sequence: TGTGCCAGCAGCTTAGCGTCTGGACGAGGAGGATCACCCCTCCACTTT. This gives the protein CASSLASGRGGSPLHF.

The chain joins TRBV6-5 to TRBJ2-7; D is perhaps TRBD2 (6 bases). Trimming pared 6 bases from V and 3 bases from J, leaving 12 bases between. The germline CDR1 and CDR2 sequences are MNHEY and SVGAGI. The CDR3 runs to 13 residues. This CDR3 is CASRPGLNYEQYF. CDR3 nucleotides: TGTGCCAGCAGACCGGGACTGAACTACGAGCAGTACTTC.

CDR3 in DNA: TGTGCCAGCACCCCCCTAGCGGCCCCCTACGAGCAGTACTTC. Amino acids: CASTPLAAPYEQYF. This chain links TRBV6-6 with TRBJ2-7; TRBD2 matches 7 bases. The junction had 8 bases not matched to a gene; V was cut back by 7 bases and J by 2 bases. CDR1 is MNHNY and CDR2 is SVGAGI in the germline V gene (reference sequence). This CDR3 is 14 amino acids long.

In this sample, this clone turned up a few times. This chain joins TRBV25-1 and TRBJ2-1; no clear D. The CDR3 runs to 14 residues. Trimming shortened V by 10 bases and J by 4 bases, and 17 bases separated the two germline ends. Per the germline V gene, CDR1 is MGHDK and CDR2 is SYGVNS. The CDR3 nucleotides are TGTGCCACCATCGATGGTTCGGAGTACAATGAGCAGTTCTTC. Translated: CATIDGSEYNEQFF.

This clone has only a few counts. The rearrangement uses TRBV27 and TRBJ2-7; TRBD2 might be the D (5 bases). This CDR3 comprises 15 residues. In germline, CDR1 is MNHEY, CDR2 SMNVEV (reference sequence). The V end lost 6 bases, the J end lost 3 bases, and 18 bases lay between the germline ends. CDR3 nucleotides: TGTGCCAGCAGAACCGGGATCGTAAACTTCTACGAGCAGTACTTC. This translates into CASRTGIVNFYEQYF.

The chain is built from TRBV4-1 and TRBJ2-2, with TRBD1 matching over 10 bases. The CDR3 runs to 16 residues. V shed 7 bases, J shed 7 bases, and the junction held 12 bases outside the gene matches. CDR1 is MGHRA, CDR2 YSYEKL, per germline. The CDR3 here is CASTPGTGALNGELFF. The CDR3 coding sequence is TGCGCCAGCACTCCCGGGACAGGGGCCTTAAACGGGGAGCTGTTTTTT.

CDR3 DNA: TGCGCCAGCAGCCACATACCAGACAGATTTTATAGCAATCAGCCCCAGCATTTT. It codes for CASSHIPDRFYSNQPQHF. This chain links TRBV4-1 with TRBJ1-5; TRBD1 is a possible D gene (5 bases). The CDR3 sequence is 18 residues long. Germline assignment: CDR1 MGHRA and CDR2 YSYEKL. The germline V and J ends were trimmed by 3 bases and 0 bases, with 18 bases remaining between them.

This chain uses TRBV6-1 with TRBJ2-3, with 9 bases identical to TRBD2. The germline V gene encodes CDR1 MNHNS and CDR2 SASEGT. The trim removed 1 base at V and 4 bases at J, leaving 9 bases unmatched. The CDR3 extends over 17 amino acids. The CDR3 coding sequence is TGTGCCAGCAGTGAAGTGATTGGCGGGGGGGCTTCAGATACGCAGTATTTT. Amino acids: CASSEVIGGGASDTQYF.

The CDR3 sequence: CASSFGRAYEQYF. In DNA form, the CDR3 reads TGTGCCAGCAGTTTCGGGAGGGCGTACGAGCAGTACTTC. This chain uses TRBV6-5 with TRBJ2-7; TRBD2 matches at 8 bases. V lost 4 bases and J lost 4; bases outside the gene matches: 3. The length of the CDR3 is 13 residues. Germline lookup yields CDR1 MNHEY and CDR2 SVGAGI.

The V gene is TRBV18, the J gene TRBJ2-7; perhaps TRBD1 as D (5 bases). CDR3 size: 15 residues. V lost 3 bases to trimming and J lost 6 bases, with 18 bases between them. Per the germline V gene, CDR1 is KGHSH and CDR2 is LQKENI. This CDR3 is CASSPLAGKVSEQYF. CDR3 DNA sequence: TGTGCCAGCTCACCCCTCGCAGGGAAGGTGAGCGAGCAGTACTTC.

V usage is TRBV9 and J usage is TRBJ2-3; 11 nucleotides line up with TRBD1. The CDR3 covers 15 residues. Trimming at V came to 0 bases and at J to 6 bases, leaving 3 bases not matched to a gene. Germline V gene data show CDR1 as SGDLS and CDR2 as YYNGEE. The CDR3 here is CASSVGTGGLDTQYF. The CDR3 region has the DNA TGTGCCAGCAGCGTAGGGACAGGGGGCTTGGATACGCAGTATTTT.

This chain connects TRBV7-9 to TRBJ2-1; no clear D gene. The CDR3 loop spans 15 amino acids. V lost 5 bases to trimming and J lost 0 bases, with 11 bases between them. CDR1 and CDR2 from the germline V gene are SEHNR and FQNEAQ (reference sequence). The CDR3 here is CASSHSRSSYNEQFF. The CDR3 DNA reads as TGTGCCAGCAGCCATAGCCGGAGCTCCTACAATGAGCAGTTCTTC.

The genes are TRBV27 and TRBJ2-7; D is possibly TRBD2 (6 bases). CDR1 is MNHEY, CDR2 SMNVEV, per germline (reference sequence). With 5 bases removed from V and 1 base from J, the gap between germline ends came to 18 bases. The CDR3 consists of 16 residues. For the CDR3, the DNA is TGTGCCAGCAGTCCCTCGCCCGGTCGGGGGTCCTACGAGCAGTACTTC. The encoded protein is CASSPSPGRGSYEQYF.

The chain employs TRBV19 and TRBJ2-7; 10 bases match TRBD2. V gave up 5 bases and J gave up 2 bases; unmatched junction bases: 6. The CDR3 consists of 15 residues. Germline CDR1 LNHDA, CDR2 SQIVND (reference sequence). The CDR3 loop is CASSFASGSTYEQYF. Here the CDR3 DNA reads TGTGCCAGTAGTTTCGCTAGCGGGAGCACCTACGAGCAGTACTTC.

As regards this clone: The same CDR3 is also encoded by other DNA sequences in this sample. The V call is TRBV28, the J call TRBJ2-7; D is unclear. Trimming took 2 bases from V and 1 from J, leaving 3 bases between them. Germline CDR1 is MDHEN and CDR2 is SYDVKM. This CDR3 spans 12 amino acids. CDR3 in amino acids: CASSLRSYEQYF. The CDR3 region has the DNA TGTGCCAGCAGTTTACGGTCCTACGAGCAGTACTTC.

The chain is built from TRBV30 and TRBJ1-1, with TRBD1 identical over 12 bases. This CDR3 region has 14 residues. Germline assignment: CDR1 GTSNPN and CDR2 SVGIG (reference sequence). V shed 4 bases and J 11 bases; nucleotides not matched to a gene: 11. CDR3 sequence (DNA): TGTGCCTGGAAGGGGACAGGGGGCGTTGGGGGGGCTTTCTTT. Amino acid sequence: CAWKGTGGVGGAFF.

This clone was seen only a few times. V usage is TRBV4-1 and J usage is TRBJ2-7; a weak D match, TRBD2 (6 bases). There are 17 residues in the CDR3. V was shortened by 0 bases and J by 8 bases, with 23 bases between the two germline ends. Germline V lookup: CDR1 MGHRA, CDR2 YSYEKL. CDR3 nucleotide sequence: TGCGCCAGCAGCCAAGAGCTGGGGGGAAGGAGCCCTCGGAAGCAGTACTTC. This sequence encodes CASSQELGGRSPRKQYF.

This clone was seen only once. The chain uses TRBV18 and TRBJ1-1; D perhaps matches TRBD1 (6 bases). The CDR3 contains 14 residues. The V gene lost 0 bases and the J gene lost 7 bases, with 12 bases spanning the gap. Per the germline V gene, CDR1 is KGHSH and CDR2 is LQKENI. CDR3 sequence: CASSPPGGQFEAFF. Here the CDR3 DNA reads TGTGCCAGCTCACCACCGGGTGGACAGTTTGAAGCTTTCTTT.

This clone has a single count. The chain joins TRBV10-3 to TRBJ2-3; 8 nucleotides agree with TRBD1. V trimming: 10 bases; J trimming: 0 bases; junction bases outside the gene matches: 3. Per the germline V gene, CDR1 is ENHRY and CDR2 is SYGVKD. The CDR3 covers 13 residues. CDR3 nucleotide sequence: TGTGCCACCTGGACAGGGAGCACAGATACGCAGTATTTT. This gives the protein CATWTGSTDTQYF.

This chain connects TRBV19 to TRBJ2-3; a weak D match, TRBD2 (6 bases). This CDR3 contains 13 residues. Between the trimmed V and J ends, which lost 6 bases and 5 bases, there was a span of 12 bases. Germline CDR1 LNHDA, CDR2 SQIVND (reference sequence). The CDR3 nucleotides are TGTGCCAGTAGCCGGGAGCAGAGAGATACGCAGTATTTT. This gives the protein CASSREQRDTQYF.

This rearrangement joins TRBV7-6 to TRBJ2-1, with D possibly TRBD1 on 5 matching bases. The V and J ends lost 1 base and 7 bases respectively, with 14 bases between them. In germline, CDR1 is SGHVS, CDR2 FNYEAQ. CDR3 length: 15 amino acids. CDR3 coding DNA: TGTGCCAGCAGCTTAGGGCTGGGGCCGGTAAATGAGCAGTTCTTC. This translates into CASSLGLGPVNEQFF.

A remark on this clone: The junction differs from germline at one of its ends, possibly a read error. The sample has other DNA sequences that encode this CDR3 too. The genes are TRBV2 and TRBJ1-1, with 9 bases that match TRBD1. There are 15 residues in the CDR3. Germline V gene data show CDR1 as SNHLY and CDR2 as FYNNEI. CDR3: CASSLGTGKITEAFF. The CDR3 DNA reads as TGTGCCAGCAGTCTGGGGACAGGGAAGATCACTGAGGCTTTCTTT. Using reference TRBV2 and TRBJ1-1 for the parts outside the CDR3, the full variable domain is EPEVTQTPSHQVTQMGQEVILRCVPISNHLYFYWYRQILGQKVEFLVSFYNNEISEKSEIFDDQFSVERPDGSNFTLKIRSTKLEDSAMYFCASSLGTGKITEAFFGQGTRLTVV.